This T cell receptor beta chain was documented in a study of blood T cell repertoires in COVID-19. The wider study: The origin of the acute and convalescent COVID-19 samples was the United States, Italy and Spain. Sample material is recorded as cDNA or gDNA derived from T cells, B-cell-depleted T cells, or PBMCs.

Many counts were recorded for this clone. This CDR3 contains 14 residues. Germline loops: CDR1 SNHLY, CDR2 FYNNEI. The trim removed 11 bases at V and 7 bases at J, leaving 13 bases unmatched. In the study's own analysis: Amplification from reference gene primers served as the basis for estimated nucleated cell counts. The assay was immunoSEQ multiplex PCR, and TCRdb's table has in-frame clones only and misses some. V, J and clone size reflect that table, while D and trimming were determined from the DNA. The table includes roughly 300,000 clones, about 88% detected once. The chain joins TRBV2 to TRBJ2-2; 7 positions agree with TRBD2. The sequence was obtained from a human donor with COVID-19, enrolled during active disease. The donor label of this sample is uncertain. Material for sequencing was peripheral blood. The CDR3 loop reads CAGRLAQRGGELFF. CDR3 in DNA: TGTGCCGGAAGACTAGCCCAGAGGGGCGGGGAGCTGTTTTTT.